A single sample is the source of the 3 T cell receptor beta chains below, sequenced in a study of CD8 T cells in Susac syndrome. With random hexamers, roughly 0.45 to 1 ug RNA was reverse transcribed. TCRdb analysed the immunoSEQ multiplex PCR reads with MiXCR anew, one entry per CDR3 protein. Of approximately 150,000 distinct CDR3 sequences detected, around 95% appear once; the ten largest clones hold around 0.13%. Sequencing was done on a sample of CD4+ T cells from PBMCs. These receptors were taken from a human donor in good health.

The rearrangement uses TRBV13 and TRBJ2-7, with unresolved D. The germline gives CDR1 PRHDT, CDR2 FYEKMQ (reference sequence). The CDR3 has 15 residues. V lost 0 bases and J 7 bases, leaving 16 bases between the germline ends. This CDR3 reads CASSLGGRAPFEQYF. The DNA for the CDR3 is TGTGCCAGCAGCTTAGGTGGAAGGGCCCCCTTTGAGCAGTACTTC.

For the CDR3, the DNA is TGTGCCATCAGTGATTCGGACGGAGAAAAACTGTTTTTT. It encodes CAISDSDGEKLFF. V and J are TRBV10-3 and TRBJ1-4; D remains unclear. The germline CDR1 and CDR2 sequences are ENHRY and SYGVKD. The CDR3 totals 13 residues. The ends were cut back, 3 bases at V and 8 bases at J, with 10 bases in the middle.

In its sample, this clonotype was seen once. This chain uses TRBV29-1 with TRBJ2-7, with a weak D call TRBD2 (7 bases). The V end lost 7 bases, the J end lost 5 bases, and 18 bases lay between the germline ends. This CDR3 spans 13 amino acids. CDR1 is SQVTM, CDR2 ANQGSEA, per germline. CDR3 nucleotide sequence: TGCAGCGGGGGAGGGCAGGGGATCGACGAGCAGTACTTC. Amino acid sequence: CSGGGQGIDEQYF.